These 19 T cell receptor beta chains originate from one sample sequenced in a study of cytomegalovirus exposure and HLA in healthy donors. The study ran its PCR with 60 Vbeta and 13 Jbeta primers. Clones were sequenced by immunoSEQ multiplex PCR, and TCRdb holds only the in-frame ones, with some missing. The sample lists about 82,000 clones, approximately 69% occurring once. Sequenced sample: PBMCs. The receptors were gathered from a woman in her forties or fifties in good health and CMV-seropositive.

This clone showed up just a few times. The rearrangement joins TRBV5-1 to TRBJ2-1, with D perhaps matching TRBD2 (6 bases). The germline gives CDR1 SGHRS, CDR2 YFSETQ. V was trimmed by 1 base and J by 8 bases, leaving 10 bases between them. The CDR3 runs 13 residues. DNA for the CDR3: TGCGCCAGCAGCTTGTATGGGGAGGATGAGCAGTTCTTC. Protein product: CASSLYGEDEQFF.

The J gene is TRBJ2-7, the V gene TRBV4-2, with 11 nucleotides matching TRBD1. The CDR3 is 14 amino acids. Germline trimming cut 4 bases from V and 7 bases from J; bases unmatched to any gene: 6. CDR1 is LGHNA, CDR2 YNFKEQ, per germline. The CDR3 here is CASSPGGTGGEQYF. DNA for the CDR3: TGTGCCAGCAGCCCAGGAGGGACAGGGGGAGAGCAGTACTTC.

This clone was seen a few times. The chain joins TRBV19 to TRBJ1-4, with 7 positions matching TRBD1. The J segment lost 6 bases and the V segment lost 6 bases, leaving 16 bases of the junction unmatched. The CDR3 is made up of 17 amino acids. CDR1 is LNHDA, CDR2 SQIVND, per germline (reference sequence). The chain's CDR3 is CASSTDRERRSDEKLFF. DNA for the CDR3: TGTGCCAGTAGCACTGACAGGGAAAGGAGGAGTGATGAAAAACTGTTTTTT. The variable domain in full, with the rest retrieved from reference TRBV19 and TRBJ1-4, is DGGITQSPKYLFRKEGQNVTLSCEQNLNHDAMYWYRQDPGQGLRLIYYSQIVNDFQKGDIAEGYSVSREKKESFPLTVTSAQKNPTAFYLCASSTDRERRSDEKLFFGSGTQLSVL.

Many counts were recorded for this clone. The V gene is TRBV5-6, the J gene TRBJ2-7; possible D gene TRBD1, 6 bases. The germline V gene encodes CDR1 SGHDT and CDR2 YYEEEE. The V gene lost 0 bases and the J gene lost 5 bases, with 15 bases spanning the gap. The CDR3 runs 15 residues. CDR3 loop: CASSLAERGMHEQYF. CDR3 coding DNA: TGTGCCAGCAGCTTGGCCGAGAGGGGGATGCACGAGCAGTACTTC.

J is TRBJ1-1 and V is TRBV10-3; D might be TRBD1 (6 bases). This CDR3 has 16 amino acids. V lost 2 bases and J 0 bases, leaving 13 bases between the germline ends. Germline CDR1 ENHRY, CDR2 SYGVKD. This CDR3 reads CAISERGRQVNTEAFF. CDR3 sequence (DNA): TGTGCCATCAGTGAGAGGGGGAGACAGGTGAACACTGAAGCTTTCTTT.

Here the CDR3 reads CASSSTRQGEGYGYTF. In nucleotides, the CDR3 is TGTGCCAGCAGTTCCACTCGACAGGGAGAGGGCTATGGCTACACCTTC. The chain links TRBV28 to TRBJ1-2; TRBD1 aligns across 7 bases. The CDR3 totals 16 residues. Looked up from germline, CDR1 is MDHEN and CDR2 is SYDVKM. After removal of 4 bases from V and 4 bases from J, the junction contained 12 bases not matched to a gene.

The V and J genes are TRBV7-2 and TRBJ1-3; no clear D. The CDR3 loop spans 14 amino acids. Germline V CDR1 and CDR2: SGHTA, FQGNSA. V was trimmed by 4 bases and J by 3 bases, leaving 10 bases between them. This CDR3 is CASSSPGFGNTIYF. Here the CDR3 DNA reads TGTGCCAGCAGCTCCCCAGGATTTGGAAACACCATATATTTT.

The rearrangement links TRBV2 to TRBJ1-5; the D is unclear. Germline lookup yields CDR1 SNHLY and CDR2 FYNNEI. This CDR3 has 13 residues. The germline V and J ends were trimmed by 2 bases and 15 bases, with 17 bases remaining between them. The CDR3 nucleotides read TGTGCCAGCAGTGAACCTGGAGTGAGCACATTGCATTTT. This gives the protein CASSEPGVSTLHF.

The rearrangement joins TRBV15 to TRBJ2-2; 8 nucleotides align to TRBD1. This CDR3 is built from 15 residues. Germline assignment: CDR1 LNHNV and CDR2 YYDKDF (reference sequence). Trimming removed 5 bases from V and 1 base from J; junction bases left unmatched: 3. CDR3 protein: CATSVDRGNTGELFF. DNA for the CDR3: TGTGCCACCAGCGTCGACAGGGGGAACACCGGGGAGCTGTTTTTT.

The chain carries TRBV6-1 and TRBJ2-7; 8 positions agree with TRBD1. The germline V gene encodes CDR1 MNHNS and CDR2 SASEGT. J gave up 1 base and V 3 bases, and 8 bases lay outside the gene matches. This CDR3 is 16 amino acids long. CDR3 sequence reads: CASSDPWTGFSYEQYF. Written as DNA, the CDR3 is TGTGCCAGCAGTGACCCTTGGACAGGGTTTTCCTACGAGCAGTACTTC.

This clone has only one observation. The gene calls are TRBV30 and TRBJ1-1; TRBD1 might be the D (6 bases). Between the trimmed V and J ends, which lost 1 base and 1 base, there was a span of 7 bases. The CDR3 totals 13 residues. Germline V lookup: CDR1 GTSNPN, CDR2 SVGIG (reference sequence). CDR3 region: CAWSDRANTEAFF. For the CDR3, the DNA is TGTGCCTGGAGTGACAGGGCGAACACTGAAGCTTTCTTT.

The V and J genes are TRBV30 and TRBJ2-7; 7 nucleotides align to TRBD1. Germline values: CDR1 GTSNPN, CDR2 SVGIG (reference sequence). The CDR3 loop spans 13 amino acids. V lost 6 bases to trimming and J lost 1 base; unmatched junction nucleotides: 6. The CDR3 loop reads CACNADRSYEQYF. The CDR3 DNA sequence: TGTGCCTGTAACGCGGACAGGTCCTACGAGCAGTACTTC. The complete variable domain, with remaining parts taken from reference TRBV30 and TRBJ2-7, reads SQTIHQWPATLVQPVGSPLSLECTVEGTSNPNLYWYRQAAGRGLQLLFYSVGIGQISSEVPQNLSASRPQDRQFILSSKKLLLSDSGFYLCACNADRSYEQYFGPGTRLTVT.

This chain joins TRBV15 and TRBJ1-1, with 9 positions matching TRBD1. V gave up 3 bases and J gave up 11 bases; unmatched junction bases: 7. Germline loops: CDR1 LNHNV, CDR2 YYDKDF (reference sequence). CDR3 length: 13 amino acids. CDR3 residues: CATSRDHRGHAFF. The CDR3 coding sequence is TGTGCCACCAGCAGGGATCACAGGGGGCATGCTTTCTTT.

The rearrangement links TRBV7-2 to TRBJ2-1; 7 nucleotides align to TRBD2. Unmatched junction bases numbered 7, after V lost 5 bases and J lost 3 bases. Germline V gene sequence: CDR1 SGHTA, CDR2 FQGNSA. This CDR3 comprises 15 residues. The CDR3 sequence is CASSPYRGDYNEQFF. CDR3 nucleotide sequence: TGTGCCAGCAGCCCATACCGGGGGGACTACAATGAGCAGTTCTTC.

Turning to this clone: Relative to the germline gene, one junction end is altered; a read error may explain this. The chain couples TRBV6-4 to TRBJ1-1; D unclear. CDR3 length equals 16 residues. In germline, CDR1 is MRHNA, CDR2 SNTAGT. The DNA for the CDR3 is TGTGCCAGCAGTTACTCCCACGTAGTGGATCTGGAGAGGGCTTTCTTT. Translating it yields CASSYSHVVDLERAFF.

This clone was seen only a few times. The CDR3 loop reads CASQGDYNEQFF. CDR3 sequence (DNA): TGTGCCAGCCAAGGGGATTACAATGAGCAGTTCTTC. The rearrangement links TRBV6-1 to TRBJ2-1; TRBD1 might be the D (5 bases). CDR1 is MNHNS and CDR2 is SASEGT in the germline V gene. V was pared by 8 bases and J by 4 bases, with 9 bases between. There are 12 residues in the CDR3.

The chain has TRBV5-1 and TRBJ2-1; no firm D call. Germline-derived CDR1 and CDR2 are SGHRS and YFSETQ. CDR3 size: 14 residues. V was shortened by 0 bases and J by 8 bases, with 12 bases between the two germline ends. Here the CDR3 DNA reads TGCGCCAGCAGCTTGGCCCCTCCGCCGGATGAGCAGTTCTTC. Protein product: CASSLAPPPDEQFF.

This clone was picked up a small number of times. The genes are TRBV7-3 and TRBJ2-3; possibly TRBD2 for D (5 bases). Trimming cost V 1 base and J 3 bases, with 11 bases left between them. Germline V gene lookup returns CDR1 SGHTA and CDR2 FQGTGA. This CDR3 comprises 15 residues. The CDR3 DNA sequence: TGTGCCAGCAGCTTAAGTCTTGGGGAGACAGATACGCAGTATTTT. It codes for CASSLSLGETDTQYF.

This clone turned up a few times. The chain combines TRBV30 with TRBJ1-2; D gene uncertain. From germline, CDR1 is GTSNPN and CDR2 SVGIG (reference sequence). The CDR3 contains 14 residues. V was shortened by 4 bases and J by 2 bases, with 14 bases between the two germline ends. The CDR3 DNA sequence: TGTGCCTGGATCTGGGAGGGAACCAACTATGGCTACACCTTC. Residues: CAWIWEGTNYGYTF.